The source of this TCR beta chain is a study of shared T cell receptors in the human thymus. Comments on this clone: The sample holds other DNA sequences that translate to the same CDR3.

The table came from immunoSEQ multiplex PCR; TCRdb's copy has only in-frame clones and leaves some out. The table has 700,000 or so clones, around 85% seen once. These records were also assigned to another study, of human thymus T cells. In that study: Thymic samples were excised during corrective heart operations.

Sequencing input: thymocytes. This clonotype was obtained from a girl under three years old with a congenital heart defect.

As DNA, the CDR3 is TGTGCCAGCAGCCAGGAGACAGGGAATGGCTACACCTTC. It encodes CASSQETGNGYTF. The V and J genes are TRBV14 and TRBJ1-2, with TRBD1 identical over 7 bases. This CDR3 is built from 13 residues. Losses at the gene ends were 3 bases for V and 6 bases for J; bases not matched to a gene: 4. The V gene's germline CDR1 is SGHDN and CDR2 FVKESK.